A single T cell receptor beta chain is shown here with its context. Its antigen remains undetermined. The data were obtained in a study of T cells expressing NK-cell markers (dated by TCRdb to between 2020 and 2021). With regard to the full study: In sorted CD3+CD56+NKG2C+, CD3+CD56+NKG2C- and CD3+CD56-NKG2C+ T-cell subsets from eight donors, TCR beta-chain repertoires were profiled. Among the eight sequenced donors, only one was HCMV-seronegative, while the other seven were HCMV-seropositive. The eight sequenced donors were randomly selected healthy volunteers, three men and five women. Sequencing of the libraries produced 2 x 150 bp reads on Illumina HiSeq 2000/2500, MiSeq or NextSeq.

A commercial ELISA kit detecting HCMV-specific IgG in serum was used to determine HCMV serostatus. Ficoll density gradient centrifugation was used to isolate peripheral blood mononuclear cells from blood. Summary of the overall study and its limitations: In roughly six donors, the dominant CD3+CD56+NKG2C+ clonotypes were among the top 10 CD8+ clonotypes and accounted for about 1.0-7.5% of CD8+ T cells. Those dominant clonotypes were again the most abundant among CD3+CD56-NKG2C+ cells in several donors, at about 28.3-60.1%. Whether the expanded NKG2C-expressing T cell clones were specific for HCMV antigens was left unclear.

The CDR3, from cysteine to phenylalanine, totals 15 residues. The record lacks a DNA sequence. CDR1 and CDR2, per the germline V gene, are MNHNS and SASEGT. The instrument given in TCRdb is Illumina HiSeq 2000. 5'RACE template switching, by which a universal primer site and unique molecular identifiers were added, was used to make TCR beta cDNA libraries. Synthesis of cDNA was primed from the TCR beta constant segment and was followed by two consecutive PCR amplification steps. Concerning the study's data processing: MIGEC was used to demultiplex reads and group the reads by UMI, and MiTCR was used to assemble and quantify clonotypes. To exclude erroneous sequences, any TCR cDNA sequence not supported by at least two reads was discarded. The tcR package was used for downstream repertoire analysis, and clonotypes were matched across fractions by CDR3 nucleotide sequence plus V segment. VDJmatch was used to annotate antigen specificity against VDJdb, with one amino acid substitution allowed in CDR3. TCRdb reprocessed the reads and provides one entry for every CDR3 protein sequence; no DNA is given. These V and J calls are TCRdb output, not the study's own analysis. The sample's table covers about 460,000 distinct CDR3 sequences. Almost 1.5% of the sample is held by the ten biggest clonotypes.

The TCR comes from a woman aged 45-59 years in good health. Donor details come from another sample of the same person, matched by shared clones. This sequence uses TRBV6-1 and TRBJ2-1. Input material: blood T cells: a sorted CD56 or NKG2C T cell subset, CD4+ or CD8+ T cells, or bulk PBMC T cells (not recorded which). CDR3 sequence: CASSEVGLWDNEQFF.